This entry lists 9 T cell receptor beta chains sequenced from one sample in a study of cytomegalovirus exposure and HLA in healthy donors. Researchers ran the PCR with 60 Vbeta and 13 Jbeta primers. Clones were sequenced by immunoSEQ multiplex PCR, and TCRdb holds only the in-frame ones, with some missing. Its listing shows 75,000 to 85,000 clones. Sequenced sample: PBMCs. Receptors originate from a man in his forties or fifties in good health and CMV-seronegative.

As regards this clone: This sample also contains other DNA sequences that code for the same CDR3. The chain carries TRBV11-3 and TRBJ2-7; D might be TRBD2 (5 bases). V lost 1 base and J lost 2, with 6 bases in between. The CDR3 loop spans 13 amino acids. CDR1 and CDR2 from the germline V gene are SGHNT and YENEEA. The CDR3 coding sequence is TGTGCCAGCAGCTTAGGCGGGCCCTACGAGCAGTACTTC. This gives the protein CASSLGGPYEQYF.

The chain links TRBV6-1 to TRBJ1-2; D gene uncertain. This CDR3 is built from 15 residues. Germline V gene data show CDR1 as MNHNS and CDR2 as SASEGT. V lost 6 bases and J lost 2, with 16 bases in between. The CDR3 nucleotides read TGTGCCAGCAGCGAAAGCGGCCTTATAAACTATGGCTACACCTTC. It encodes CASSESGLINYGYTF.

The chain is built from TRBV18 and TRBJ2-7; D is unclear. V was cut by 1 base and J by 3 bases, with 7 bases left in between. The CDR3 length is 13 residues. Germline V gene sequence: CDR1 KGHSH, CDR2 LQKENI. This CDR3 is CASSPRPDYEQYF. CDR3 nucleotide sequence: TGTGCCAGCTCACCACGCCCAGACTACGAGCAGTACTTC.

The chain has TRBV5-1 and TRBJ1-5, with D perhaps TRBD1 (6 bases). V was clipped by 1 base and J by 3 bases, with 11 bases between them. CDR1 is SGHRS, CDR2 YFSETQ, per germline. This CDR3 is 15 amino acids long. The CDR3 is CASSLIGDTNQPQHF. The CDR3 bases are TGCGCCAGCAGCTTGATAGGGGACACCAATCAGCCCCAGCATTTT. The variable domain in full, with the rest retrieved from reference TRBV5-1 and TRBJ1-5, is KAGVTQTPRYLIKTRGQQVTLSCSPISGHRSVSWYQQTPGQGLQFLFEYFSETQRNKGNFPGRFSGRQFSNSRSEMNVSTLELGDSALYLCASSLIGDTNQPQHFGDGTRLSIL.

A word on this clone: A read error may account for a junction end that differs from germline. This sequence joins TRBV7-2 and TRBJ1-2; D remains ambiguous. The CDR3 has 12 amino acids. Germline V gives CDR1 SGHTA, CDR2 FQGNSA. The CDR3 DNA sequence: TGTGCCAGCAGCCTAGCCCTCTATGGCTACACCTTC. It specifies CASSLALYGYTF.

CDR3 protein: CASSLFGQGPYEQYF. The CDR3 coding sequence is TGCGCCAGCAGCTTGTTCGGACAGGGCCCCTACGAGCAGTACTTC. The chain carries TRBV5-1 and TRBJ2-7; 8 nucleotides line up with TRBD1. From germline, CDR1 is SGHRS and CDR2 YFSETQ. The CDR3 covers 15 residues. Unmatched junction bases numbered 5, after V lost 1 base and J lost 2 bases.

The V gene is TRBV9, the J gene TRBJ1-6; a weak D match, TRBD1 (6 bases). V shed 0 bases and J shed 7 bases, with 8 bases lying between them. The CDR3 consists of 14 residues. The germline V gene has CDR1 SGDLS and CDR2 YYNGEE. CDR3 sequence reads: CASSVGTANSPLHF. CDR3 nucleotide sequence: TGTGCCAGCAGCGTAGGGACAGCGAATTCACCCCTCCACTTT.

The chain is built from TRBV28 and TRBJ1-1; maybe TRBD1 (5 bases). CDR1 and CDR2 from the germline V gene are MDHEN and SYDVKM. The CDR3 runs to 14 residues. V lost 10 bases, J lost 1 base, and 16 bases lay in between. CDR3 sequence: CAILARGANTEAFF. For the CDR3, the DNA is TGTGCCATTCTAGCTCGCGGGGCGAACACTGAAGCTTTCTTT.

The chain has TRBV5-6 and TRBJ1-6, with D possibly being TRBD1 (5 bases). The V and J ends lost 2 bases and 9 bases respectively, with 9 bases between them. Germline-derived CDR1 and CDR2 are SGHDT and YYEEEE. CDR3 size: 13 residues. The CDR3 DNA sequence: TGTGCCAGCAGCTTATATAGGGGTTCACCCCTCCACTTT. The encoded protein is CASSLYRGSPLHF.